These 17 T cell receptor beta chains were all obtained from the same sample, sequenced in a study of cytomegalovirus exposure and HLA in healthy donors. This PCR relied on a set of 60 Vbeta primers and 13 Jbeta primers. TCRdb's table, derived via immunoSEQ multiplex PCR, lists solely in-frame clones and lacks some. The sample lists fewer than 200,000 clones; roughly 80% were seen once. Sequencing was performed on PBMCs. These receptor sequences come from a young woman in good health and CMV-seronegative.

The rearrangement joins TRBV18 to TRBJ2-2, with a tentative D call TRBD1 (6 bases). Looked up from germline, CDR1 is KGHSH and CDR2 is LQKENI. The CDR3 contains 17 residues. V lost 3 bases, J lost 4 bases, and 18 bases lay in between. This chain's CDR3 is CASSPETLQGVTGELFF. The CDR3 bases are TGTGCCAGCTCACCGGAAACGTTACAGGGAGTCACCGGGGAGCTGTTTTTT. Filled out from reference TRBV18 and TRBJ2-2, the complete variable domain reads NAGVMQNPRHLVRRRGQEARLRCSPMKGHSHVYWYRQLPEEGLKFMVYLQKENIIDESGMPKERFSAEFPKEGPSILRIQQVVRGDSAAYFCASSPETLQGVTGELFFGEGSRLTVL.

This clone has just a few counts. This chain connects TRBV27 to TRBJ1-1; no clear D gene. The V and J ends lost 3 bases and 6 bases respectively, with 11 bases between them. The CDR3 covers 13 residues. Per the germline V gene, CDR1 is MNHEY and CDR2 is SMNVEV (reference sequence). DNA for the CDR3: TGTGCCAGCAGTTTCCGACAACCTCCTGAAGCTTTCTTT. This gives the protein CASSFRQPPEAFF.

This chain joins TRBV6-5 and TRBJ1-1, with D perhaps matching TRBD1 (5 bases). The germline gives CDR1 MNHEY, CDR2 SVGAGI. Trimming took 0 bases from V and 1 from J, leaving 12 bases between them. The CDR3 runs 16 residues. This CDR3 reads CASSYSSGRENTEAFF. Written as DNA, the CDR3 is TGTGCCAGCAGTTACTCATCAGGGCGGGAGAACACTGAAGCTTTCTTT.

The chain couples TRBV28 to TRBJ2-7; D may be TRBD2 (5 bases). This CDR3 is 13 amino acids long. CDR1 MDHEN and CDR2 SYDVKM come from the germline V gene. The ends were cut back, 6 bases at V and 2 bases at J, with 11 bases in the middle. CDR3 amino acids: CASRPDWTYEQYF. CDR3 nucleotide sequence: TGTGCCAGCAGACCGGACTGGACCTACGAGCAGTACTTC.

This clone came up a few times. The genes are TRBV5-1 and TRBJ1-1; D uncertain. There are 14 residues in the CDR3. V gave up 4 bases and J gave up 0 bases, with 10 bases separating them. Germline values: CDR1 SGHRS, CDR2 YFSETQ. In DNA form, the CDR3 reads TGCGCCAGCAGCCTCGACACCTTGAACACTGAAGCTTTCTTT. Its protein product is CASSLDTLNTEAFF. Looking up the rest from reference TRBV5-1 and TRBJ1-1 gives the full variable domain: KAGVTQTPRYLIKTRGQQVTLSCSPISGHRSVSWYQQTPGQGLQFLFEYFSETQRNKGNFPGRFSGRQFSNSRSEMNVSTLELGDSALYLCASSLDTLNTEAFFGQGTRLTVV.

The V call is TRBV5-1, the J call TRBJ1-2; the match to TRBD1 covers 8 bases. Trimming removed 0 bases from V and 8 bases from J; junction bases left unmatched: 12. In germline, CDR1 is SGHRS, CDR2 YFSETQ. The CDR3 consists of 16 residues. CDR3 nucleotide sequence: TGCGCCAGCAGCTTGGAGAGTGCAGGGGGCGCTGAAGGCTACACCTTC. It yields the protein CASSLESAGGAEGYTF.

This clone has just one count. The chain links TRBV5-6 to TRBJ2-1; 7 bases map to TRBD2. The V and J ends lost 2 bases and 5 bases, in that order; junction bases with no gene match: 10. Germline V gives CDR1 SGHDT, CDR2 YYEEEE. This CDR3 comprises 16 residues. CDR3 protein: CASSFFIEREDNEQFF. CDR3 DNA: TGTGCCAGCAGCTTTTTTATCGAGCGGGAAGACAATGAGCAGTTCTTC.

J is TRBJ2-7 and V is TRBV7-9; possibly TRBD2 for D (6 bases). The CDR3 length is 15 residues. Trimming took off 3 bases at V and 7 bases at J, with 19 bases between the two ends. The germline V gene encodes CDR1 SEHNR and CDR2 FQNEAQ (reference sequence). CDR3 sequence: CASSFVVGEVGEQYF. The CDR3 region has the DNA TGTGCCAGCAGCTTCGTAGTCGGGGAGGTTGGGGAGCAGTACTTC. The complete variable domain, with remaining parts taken from reference TRBV7-9 and TRBJ2-7, reads DTGVSQNPRHKITKRGQNVTFRCDPISEHNRLYWYRQTLGQGPEFLTYFQNEAQLEKSRLLSDRFSAERPKGSFSTLEIQRTEQGDSAMYLCASSFVVGEVGEQYFGPGTRLTVT.

There are a few counts of this clone. The J gene is TRBJ2-1, the V gene TRBV7-9, with 12 nucleotides matching TRBD2. With V trimmed by 6 bases and J by 8 bases, 11 bases remained unmatched. CDR3 length: 16 residues. Germline V CDR1 and CDR2: SEHNR, FQNEAQ (reference sequence). The CDR3 bases are TGTGCCAGCAGGTATCTAGCGGGAGGGAGTCTGGATGAGCAGTTCTTC. It codes for CASRYLAGGSLDEQFF.

This chain uses TRBV11-3 with TRBJ1-1; D perhaps matches TRBD1 (6 bases). This CDR3 has 14 residues. Looked up from germline, CDR1 is SGHNT and CDR2 is YENEEA. Trimming shortened V by 0 bases and J by 1 base, and 6 bases separated the two germline ends. In DNA, the CDR3 is TGTGCCAGCAGCTTAGACAGGGGGAACACTGAAGCTTTCTTT. This gives the protein CASSLDRGNTEAFF.

The chain carries TRBV18 and TRBJ2-7, with TRBD2 identical over 13 bases. V shed 3 bases, J shed 0 bases, and the junction held 5 bases outside the gene matches. Germline-derived CDR1 and CDR2 are KGHSH and LQKENI. The CDR3 covers 17 residues. CDR3 sequence (DNA): TGTGCCAGCTCACCCGGGGGACTAGCGGGACGCTCCTACGAGCAGTACTTC. As protein: CASSPGGLAGRSYEQYF. The full variable domain, its missing parts supplied by reference TRBV18 and TRBJ2-7, is NAGVMQNPRHLVRRRGQEARLRCSPMKGHSHVYWYRQLPEEGLKFMVYLQKENIIDESGMPKERFSAEFPKEGPSILRIQQVVRGDSAAYFCASSPGGLAGRSYEQYFGPGTRLTVT.

The rearrangement joins TRBV6-6 to TRBJ1-5; D might be TRBD1 (6 bases). This CDR3 is 12 amino acids long. Trimming stripped 7 bases from V and 7 bases from J, with 11 bases between. Germline V gives CDR1 MNHNY, CDR2 SVGAGI (reference sequence). CDR3 coding DNA: TGTGCCAGCACTACACAGGGACAGCCCCAGCATTTT. This translates into CASTTQGQPQHF.

The genes are TRBV28 and TRBJ1-2; D perhaps matches TRBD1 (5 bases). The V gene lost 6 bases and the J gene lost 2 bases, with 13 bases spanning the gap. The germline gives CDR1 MDHEN, CDR2 SYDVKM. CDR3 length equals 14 residues. CDR3 sequence reads: CASSVPTVNYGYTF. The CDR3 DNA follows: TGTGCCAGCAGCGTCCCGACAGTAAACTATGGCTACACCTTC.

The rearrangement joins TRBV4-3 to TRBJ1-1; D unresolved. Per germline, CDR1 LGHNA and CDR2 YSLEER. Between the trimmed V and J ends, which lost 0 bases and 0 bases, there was a span of 14 bases. The CDR3 is 17 residues long. Here the CDR3 DNA reads TGCGCCAGCAGCCAAGATAGTTACGGGGAACTGAACACTGAAGCTTTCTTT. As protein: CASSQDSYGELNTEAFF.

The chain couples TRBV5-1 to TRBJ2-5; 10 nucleotides match TRBD2. The CDR3 is 18 amino acids. CDR1 and CDR2 from the germline V gene are SGHRS and YFSETQ. Trimming cost V 5 bases and J 4 bases; bases outside gene matches: 17. DNA of the CDR3: TGCGCCAGCAGTCACATCGGGGCTAGCGGGAGTTTCAGAGAGACCCAGTACTTC. This codes for CASSHIGASGSFRETQYF.

The V gene is TRBV27, the J gene TRBJ1-2; 12 bases align to TRBD1. This CDR3 is built from 16 residues. Germline V gene data show CDR1 as MNHEY and CDR2 as SMNVEV (reference sequence). Losses at the gene ends were 4 bases for V and 7 bases for J; bases not matched to a gene: 10. The CDR3 protein is CASSYRDRGRIGGYTF. CDR3 coding DNA: TGTGCCAGCAGTTACCGGGACAGGGGGCGAATTGGTGGCTACACCTTC.

The chain is built from TRBV19 and TRBJ2-5; 9 positions match TRBD1. Germline lookup yields CDR1 LNHDA and CDR2 SQIVND (reference sequence). V shed 5 bases and J 5 bases; nucleotides not matched to a gene: 18. The CDR3 contains 18 residues. This CDR3 is CASSDNRGPRASRETQYF. The CDR3 nucleotides are TGTGCCAGTAGTGACAACAGGGGGCCCCGGGCGAGTCGGGAGACCCAGTACTTC.